This paragraph covers one T cell receptor beta chain sequence. Its antigen is unknown. Base qualities are not provided; no much larger clone lies one nucleotide away. This entry is derived from a study of cytomegalovirus exposure and HLA in healthy donors (dated by TCRdb to the late 2010s). As for the study more broadly: According to an earlier analysis of 587 of the donors, 150 million to 200 million T cells yielded over 90 million unique TCR beta sequences and approximately 300 Gb of sequence data. Approximately 300 gigabases of sequencing data and tens of millions of unique TCR sequences were included in an early release covering about 700 HLA-typed donors. Among the roughly 380 genotyped donors, 75% to 90% belonged to the genetic ancestry cluster associated with self-reported Caucasian donors. The aim of the study was to test whether cataloging public T cell receptors could identify signatures of past pathogen exposure. The study profiled the T cell repertoires of under 850 subjects by immunosequencing and related them to cytomegalovirus serostatus. In addition to the first cohort of 666 subjects, a separate validation cohort of around 110 different subjects was used. To predict cytomegalovirus infection status, the study brought together high-throughput TCR immunosequencing, statistical association of individual TCRs with disease status, and machine learning. A later analysis re-examined previously published TCR beta repertoires from roughly 720 donors and added high-resolution HLA genotyping to investigate patterns of TCR occurrence. The later analysis used no new phenotypic data to find candidate immune exposures, relying instead on TCR beta sequences and their occurrence across donors. An earlier analysis of 587 of the donors used high-throughput TCR beta sequencing to judge whether each TCR beta V gene segment behaved as functional or pseudogenic. Donor age, sex, ethnicity and CMV serostatus were collected together with the repertoire data. Genome-wide SNP genotypes for about 65% of the 666 donors were used in a later genetic analysis, which treated that subset as a discovery cohort. All discovery cohort repertoires had been generated on a single sequencing platform. Class I and class II HLA loci were covered by the typing at four-digit resolution. Typing coverage differed by locus: A, B, C, DRB1 and DQB1 were typed in about 620-640 donors, DQA1 in 500 to 550, DPA1 in 600 to 610, and DPB1 in 472. Because of strong linkage in the cohort, five DR-DQ haplotypes were treated as single units for association and clustering. Among some 400 genotyped donors of the cohort, an average of around 240,000 unique TCR beta nucleotide sequences were sequenced per donor, about a sixth of them non-productive. Broader findings and caveats from the paper: In a later analysis, most CMV-associated TCR beta chains were found to appear HLA-restricted, with HLA associations seemingly driven largely by CMV exposure. Because counts were too low, about 15 rarely observed V segments, including chromosome 9 orphons, were left out of the earlier analysis of some 640 of the donors. Most TCR sequences were seen in very few donors, while some public TCRs were found in many individuals. In the study, some 160 TCR beta chains were listed as associated with cytomegalovirus. A later analysis found that TCR association rates varied across HLA loci, with DRB1 alleles showing the most associated TCRs and HLA-C alleles the fewest. Some IMGT-functional V segments, including TRBV6-2 and TRBV6-3, could not be distinguished by the 87-base-pair reads and were therefore excluded. Specific HLA alleles were associated with roughly 17,000 TCR beta sequences at a false discovery rate of 0.05 in a later analysis. The cohort was sequenced for TCR beta chains only, and without alpha or paired-chain data the features that could be detected were limited. V-gene and J-gene trimming of TCR beta chains was associated with a missense DCLRE1C variant in a later genetic analysis, and the association was replicated in an independent cohort. The authors suggested that the approach could potentially be extended to other disease states and immunological phenotypes. Broadly in line with IMGT annotations, most TCR beta V segments showed up in productive rearrangements about 87% or about 30% of the time in an earlier analysis of around 550 of the donors. Roughly uniform sequencing depth across donors was assumed in presence/absence analyses, although this assumption may not hold. The sequencing pipeline was judged likely to have produced a cluster of highly shared sequence variants as a technical artifact. A few of the identified cytomegalovirus-associated TCR beta chains were confirmed in vitro to be specific for cytomegalovirus antigens. A further reported finding was that TCR beta sequences accurately predicted the HLA-A and HLA-B alleles for most subjects in the first cohort. When HLA alleles, especially DR and DQ, strongly co-occurred, TCR associations were difficult to assign to individual alleles. The classifier was reported to diagnose cytomegalovirus status with high specificity and sensitivity in both the original cohort and the validation cohort. According to a later analysis, parvovirus B19, influenza, CMV and Epstein-Barr virus appeared linked to several top co-occurrence clusters. CMV serostatus was the only immune exposure information available for the cohort. Because HLA typing was missing for some donors at each locus, association tests included only the typed subset. In a later genetic analysis, fewer N-insertions in productive TCRs were reported among donors in an Asian-associated ancestry cluster than the 666-donor mean. In a later analysis, HLA-associated TCR beta chains showed more clonal expansion and lower generation probabilities than non-associated chains that were equally common. Correlated functional status among segregating V segments might be attributable to linkage disequilibrium, but an unknown experimental factor could not be ruled out.

Libraries were constructed by the immunoSEQ multiplex PCR assay. A mixture of 60 forward primers for TCR Vbeta segments and 13 reverse primers for TCR Jbeta segments was used in the multiplex PCR. The CDR3 region of rearranged TCR beta genes was amplified from genomic DNA with a multiplex PCR assay. The Illumina HiSeq System was used to sequence the amplified TCR beta libraries as 87-base-pair reads. The authors processed their data as follows. Across the 700 or so repertoires, a later analysis counted approximately 83 million unique TCR beta chains, 8.5 million to 12 million of which were shared by at least two donors. To remove PCR and sequencing errors, raw reads were error-corrected and collapsed into unique sequences using a nearest-neighbor algorithm that merged closely related sequences. CDR3 sequences were aligned to IMGT reference sequences to assign V, D and J gene segments. For a sequence to be retained, at least a six-nucleotide match to both a V gene segment and a J gene segment was required. A rearrangement was called productive if the CDR3 had no stop codons and remained in frame with V and J, and every other rearrangement was called non-productive. Following IMGT convention, CDR3 was defined as the stretch from the second conserved V-encoded cysteine up to the conserved J-encoded phenylalanine. The earlier analysis of some 540 of the donors excluded any sequence lacking an unambiguous match to a single V gene segment. In an earlier analysis of almost 600 of the donors, a V segment was called functional when productive rearrangements were above 56.7%, and segregating when the standard deviation between donors exceeded 5%. A statistical classification framework was built for diagnosing cytomegalovirus status from the catalog of TCR beta chain sequences. In a later analysis, V and J genes were assigned by comparing TCR nucleotide sequences against IMGT/GENE-DB human TR gene sequences. A later analysis assigned CDR3 sequences and most-parsimonious VDJ recombination scenarios with the TCRdist pipeline. In a later analysis, each TCR beta chain was defined by its CDR3 amino acid sequence together with its V-gene family, and reads without a unique V-gene family were excluded. As a way to deal with suspected cross-contamination and a sequencing artifact, a later analysis dropped approximately 590 nucleotide sequences that were highly shared and had low generation probability. A later analysis calculated a clonal expansion index for each public chain from normalized within-repertoire ranks of inferred template counts. In a later analysis, generation probabilities were computed with a VDJ recombination model fitted to out-of-frame rearrangements, and the resulting probabilities were checked against IGoR. A later analysis scored TCR-TCR, TCR-HLA and TCR-CMV co-occurrence with hypergeometric tests, applying a repertoire-size bias correction to TCR pairs. A later analysis estimated false discovery rates by permuting HLA or CMV assignments 20 times. In a later analysis, co-occurring TCRs were grouped with DBSCAN, and TCRdist sequence similarity was added when clustering was performed within HLA-allele-positive subsets. Repertoires with fewer than 30,000 or more than 120,000 public chains, plus five repertoires with anomalous nucleotide sharing, were excluded from co-occurrence clustering. The table was pulled from immuneACCESS by TCRdb, which kept in-frame rearrangements only. Such tables lose some clones; where checked, under half of the loss comes from unresolved V genes, and the rest has no known cause. V, J and clone size reflect that table, while D and trimming were determined from the DNA. This sample is represented by about 110,000 clones; approximately 76% of them were singletons. The top ten hold roughly 2% of the sample.

The junction shows trimming of 10 bases on V and 2 bases on J, plus 8 bases between the germline ends. Measured from the cysteine to the phenylalanine, the CDR3 is 11 residues long. Only the CDR3 part of the read is kept: 33 bases, read in frame from the first base. For CDR1 and CDR2, the germline V gene lists MNHEY and SVGAGI. The cohort comprised 670 or so healthy bone marrow donors. At the time of sampling, every cohort member was nominally healthy, though immune exposures that went unrecorded were likely present. The donor tested CMV seronegative and was one of the 352 seronegative cohort members. A peripheral blood sample was provided by each donor, and peripheral blood mononuclear cells were used for TCR beta sequencing. The Qiagen DNeasy Blood Extraction Kit was used to extract genomic DNA from the blood cell samples.

Sequencing was carried out using PBMCs. The receptor was isolated from a man aged 18 to 30 in good health and CMV-seronegative. This chain is built from TRBV6-5 and TRBJ2-5; a tentative D call is TRBD2 (5 bases match). The DNA sequence is as follows: TGTGCCACTAGCAAGCAAGAGACCCAGTACTTC. It encodes CATSKQETQYF.